These 5 T cell receptor beta chains were all obtained from the same sample, sequenced in a study of T cells in localized non-small cell lung cancer. Sequencing was performed with immunoSEQ multiplex PCR; in TCRdb, only in-frame clones are kept and a portion is missing. The sample has some 52,000 clones, 86% seen once. Here the sequenced sample was peripheral blood, taken before any cancer treatment. These receptors were obtained from a male donor older than 55 with stage III squamous cell lung carcinoma.

The V gene is TRBV28, the J gene TRBJ1-4; 7 bases are a match to TRBD1. Trimming took 4 bases from V and 7 from J; bases not matched to a gene: 6. In germline, CDR1 is MDHEN, CDR2 SYDVKM. The CDR3 has 14 amino acids. CDR3 sequence reads: CASSSNRGSEKLFF. DNA for the CDR3: TGTGCCAGCAGTTCAAACAGGGGAAGTGAAAAACTGTTTTTT. Full variable domain (rest looked up from reference TRBV28 and TRBJ1-4): DVKVTQSSRYLVKRTGEKVFLECVQDMDHENMFWYRQDPGLGLRLIYFSYDVKMKEKGDIPEGYSVSREKKERFSLILESASTNQTSMYLCASSSNRGSEKLFFGSGTQLSVL.

There are a few counts of this clone. The V and J genes are TRBV4-1 and TRBJ1-1; D might be TRBD1 (6 bases). Per the germline V gene, CDR1 is MGHRA and CDR2 is YSYEKL. The CDR3 extends over 17 amino acids. V was pared by 0 bases and J by 0 bases, with 14 bases between. In DNA form, the CDR3 reads TGCGCCAGCAGCCAAGATTTTGCAGGGGCCATGAACACTGAAGCTTTCTTT. It yields the protein CASSQDFAGAMNTEAFF.

This clone was observed a single time. This sequence joins TRBV5-1 and TRBJ2-7; possibly TRBD1 or TRBD2 for D (7 bases each). Germline CDR1 and CDR2: SGHRS and YFSETQ. Trimming stripped 6 bases from V and 4 bases from J, with 14 bases between. The CDR3 has 13 amino acids. This CDR3 reads CASTGGGPYEQYF. The CDR3 coding sequence is TGCGCCAGCACAGGGGGAGGGCCGTACGAGCAGTACTTC. The full variable domain, rest sourced from reference TRBV5-1 and TRBJ2-7, is KAGVTQTPRYLIKTRGQQVTLSCSPISGHRSVSWYQQTPGQGLQFLFEYFSETQRNKGNFPGRFSGRQFSNSRSEMNVSTLELGDSALYLCASTGGGPYEQYFGPGTRLTVT.

CDR3 in amino acids: CASRRGAAGGSYEQYF. In nucleotides, the CDR3 is TGTGCCAGCAGGAGAGGGGCGGCGGGGGGCTCCTACGAGCAGTACTTC. The rearrangement joins TRBV7-2 to TRBJ2-7; 8 nucleotides line up with TRBD2. The CDR3 consists of 16 residues. Germline V gene data show CDR1 as SGHTA and CDR2 as FQGNSA. V trimming: 6 bases; J trimming: 0 bases; junction bases outside the gene matches: 10.

This chain uses TRBV5-8 with TRBJ2-7; the match to TRBD1 covers 7 bases. The junction had 4 bases not matched to a gene; V was cut back by 4 bases and J by 3 bases. The germline gives CDR1 SGHTS, CDR2 YDEGEE. This CDR3 is built from 13 residues. The CDR3 spells CASSPRDSYEQYF. In DNA, the CDR3 is TGTGCCAGCAGCCCTAGGGACAGCTACGAGCAGTACTTC.